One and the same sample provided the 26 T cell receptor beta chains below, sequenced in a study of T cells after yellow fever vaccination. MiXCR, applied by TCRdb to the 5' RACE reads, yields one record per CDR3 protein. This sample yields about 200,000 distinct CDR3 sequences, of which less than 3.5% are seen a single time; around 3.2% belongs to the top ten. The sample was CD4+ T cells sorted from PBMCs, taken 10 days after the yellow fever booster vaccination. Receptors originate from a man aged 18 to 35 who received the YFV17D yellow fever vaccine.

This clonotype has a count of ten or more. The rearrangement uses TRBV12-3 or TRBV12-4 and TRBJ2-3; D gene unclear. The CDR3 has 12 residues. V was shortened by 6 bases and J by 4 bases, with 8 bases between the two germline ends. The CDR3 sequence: CASRRHADTQYF. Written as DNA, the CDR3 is TGTGCCAGCAGGCGGCATGCAGATACGCAGTATTTT.

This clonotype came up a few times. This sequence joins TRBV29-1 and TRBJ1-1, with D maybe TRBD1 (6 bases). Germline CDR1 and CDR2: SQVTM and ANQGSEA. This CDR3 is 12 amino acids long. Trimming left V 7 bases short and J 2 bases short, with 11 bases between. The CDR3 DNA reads TGCAGCGCGAAGGACAGTAACACTGAAGCTTTCTTT. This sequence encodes CSAKDSNTEAFF.

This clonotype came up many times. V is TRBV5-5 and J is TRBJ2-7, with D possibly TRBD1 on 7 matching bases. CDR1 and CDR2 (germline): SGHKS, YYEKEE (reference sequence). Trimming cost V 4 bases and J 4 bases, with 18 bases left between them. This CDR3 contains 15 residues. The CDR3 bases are TGTGCCAGCAGCCGCGGGACAGTTAAGTCGTACGAGCAGTACTTC. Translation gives CASSRGTVKSYEQYF.

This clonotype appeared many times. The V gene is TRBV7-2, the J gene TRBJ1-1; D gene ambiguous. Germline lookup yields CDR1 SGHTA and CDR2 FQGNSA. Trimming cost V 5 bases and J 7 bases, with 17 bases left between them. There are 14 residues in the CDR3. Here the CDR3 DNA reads TGTGCCAGCAGCCCCGAGCGAGGGATCAGTGAAGCTTTCTTT. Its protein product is CASSPERGISEAFF.

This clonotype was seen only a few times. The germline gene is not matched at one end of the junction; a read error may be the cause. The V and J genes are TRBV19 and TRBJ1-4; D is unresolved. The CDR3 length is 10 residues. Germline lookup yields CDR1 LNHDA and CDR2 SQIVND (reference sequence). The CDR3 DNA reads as TGTGCCAGTAGTATAGATAACGACGGTTTT. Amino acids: CASSIDNDGF.

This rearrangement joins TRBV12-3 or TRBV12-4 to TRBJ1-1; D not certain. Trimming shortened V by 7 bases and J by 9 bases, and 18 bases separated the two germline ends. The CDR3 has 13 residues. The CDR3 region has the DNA TGTGCCAGCACCTTGGCACCCCTGTCTCAAGCTTTCTTT. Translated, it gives CASTLAPLSQAFF.

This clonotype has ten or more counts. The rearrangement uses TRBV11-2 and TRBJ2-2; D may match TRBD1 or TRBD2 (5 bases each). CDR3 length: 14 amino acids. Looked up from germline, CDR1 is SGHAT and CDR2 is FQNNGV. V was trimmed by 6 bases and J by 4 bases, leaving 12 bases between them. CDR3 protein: CASRPTGGTGELFF. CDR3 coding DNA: TGTGCCAGCAGACCGACTGGGGGCACCGGGGAGCTGTTTTTT.

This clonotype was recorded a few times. This CDR3 is CASSLAPASNQPQHF. The CDR3 nucleotides are TGCGCCAGCAGCTTGGCCCCGGCTAGCAATCAGCCCCAGCATTTT. The chain combines TRBV5-1 with TRBJ1-5; no reliable D call. Germline CDR1 reads SGHRS; CDR2 reads YFSETQ. There are 15 residues in the CDR3. The V end was cut by 0 bases, the J end by 0 bases, with 7 bases between. The whole variable domain, remainder taken from reference TRBV5-1 and TRBJ1-5, is KAGVTQTPRYLIKTRGQQVTLSCSPISGHRSVSWYQQTPGQGLQFLFEYFSETQRNKGNFPGRFSGRQFSNSRSEMNVSTLELGDSALYLCASSLAPASNQPQHFGDGTRLSIL.

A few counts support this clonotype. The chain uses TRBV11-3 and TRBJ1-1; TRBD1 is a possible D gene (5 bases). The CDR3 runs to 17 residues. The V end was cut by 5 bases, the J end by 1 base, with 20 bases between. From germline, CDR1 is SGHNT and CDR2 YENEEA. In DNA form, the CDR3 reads TGTGCCAGCAGCCTTGGGGGAGGGAGACGAGCGAACACTGAAGCTTTCTTT. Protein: CASSLGGGRRANTEAFF. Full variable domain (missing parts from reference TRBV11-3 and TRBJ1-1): EAGVVQSPRYKIIEKKQPVAFWCNPISGHNTLYWYLQNLGQGPELLIRYENEEAVDDSQLPKDRFSAERLKGVDSTLKIQPAELGDSAVYLCASSLGGGRRANTEAFFGQGTRLTVV.

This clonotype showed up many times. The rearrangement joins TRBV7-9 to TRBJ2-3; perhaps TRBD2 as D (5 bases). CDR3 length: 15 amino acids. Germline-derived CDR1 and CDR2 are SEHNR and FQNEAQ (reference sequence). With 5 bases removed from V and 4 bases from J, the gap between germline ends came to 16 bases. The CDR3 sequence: CASSNRRAAADTQYF. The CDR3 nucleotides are TGTGCCAGCAGCAACCGACGGGCAGCGGCAGATACGCAGTATTTT.

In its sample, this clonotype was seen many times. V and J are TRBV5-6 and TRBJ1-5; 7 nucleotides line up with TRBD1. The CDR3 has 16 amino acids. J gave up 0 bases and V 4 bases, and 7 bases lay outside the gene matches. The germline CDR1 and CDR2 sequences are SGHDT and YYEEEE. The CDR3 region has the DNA TGTGCCAGCAGCACTCAACAGGGGTATAGCAATCAGCCCCAGCATTTT. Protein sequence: CASSTQQGYSNQPQHF.

In DNA, the CDR3 is TGCAGTGCTAGTGCCGACAACAATCAGCCCCAGCATTTT. Its translation is CSASADNNQPQHF. This chain links TRBV20-1 with TRBJ1-5; D call uncertain. This CDR3 is built from 13 residues. The V and J ends lost 3 bases and 3 bases respectively, with 9 bases between them. Per the germline V gene, CDR1 is DFQATT and CDR2 is SNEGSKA (reference sequence).

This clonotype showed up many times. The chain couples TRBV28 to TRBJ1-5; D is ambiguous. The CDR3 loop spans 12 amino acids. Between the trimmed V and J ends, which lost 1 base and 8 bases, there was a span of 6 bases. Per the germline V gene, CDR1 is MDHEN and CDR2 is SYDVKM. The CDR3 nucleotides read TGTGCCAGCAGTTTATATGGGGAGCCCCAGCATTTT. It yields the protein CASSLYGEPQHF.

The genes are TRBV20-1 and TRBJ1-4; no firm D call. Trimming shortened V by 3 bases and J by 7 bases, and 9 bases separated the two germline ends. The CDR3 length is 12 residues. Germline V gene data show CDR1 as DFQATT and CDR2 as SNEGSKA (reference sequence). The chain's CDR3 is CSASDEVEKLFF. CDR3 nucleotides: TGCAGTGCTAGTGACGAGGTTGAAAAACTGTTTTTT.

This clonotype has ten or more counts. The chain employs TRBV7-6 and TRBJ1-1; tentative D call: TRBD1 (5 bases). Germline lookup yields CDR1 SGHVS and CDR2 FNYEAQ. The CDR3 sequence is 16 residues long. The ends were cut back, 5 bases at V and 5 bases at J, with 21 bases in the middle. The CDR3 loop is CASSVSSAGRGTEAFF. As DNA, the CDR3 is TGTGCCAGCAGCGTATCCAGCGCAGGGAGAGGGACTGAAGCTTTCTTT.

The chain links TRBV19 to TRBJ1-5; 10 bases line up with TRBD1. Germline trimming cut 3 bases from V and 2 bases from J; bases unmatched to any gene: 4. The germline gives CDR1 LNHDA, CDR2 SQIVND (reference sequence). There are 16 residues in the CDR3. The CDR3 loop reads CASSIYGTGGNQPQHF. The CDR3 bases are TGTGCCAGTAGTATTTACGGGACAGGGGGCAATCAGCCCCAGCATTTT.

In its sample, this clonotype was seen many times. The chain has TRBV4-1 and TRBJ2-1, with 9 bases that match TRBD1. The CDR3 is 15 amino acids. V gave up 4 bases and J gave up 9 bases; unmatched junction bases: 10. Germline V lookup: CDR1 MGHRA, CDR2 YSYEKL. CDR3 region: CASSRMGQGKTEQFF. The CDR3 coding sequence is TGCGCCAGCAGCCGAATGGGACAGGGAAAGACTGAGCAGTTCTTC.

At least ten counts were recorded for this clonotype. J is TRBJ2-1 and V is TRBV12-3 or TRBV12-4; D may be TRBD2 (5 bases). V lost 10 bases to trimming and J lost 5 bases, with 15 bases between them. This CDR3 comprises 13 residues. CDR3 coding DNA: TGTGCCATCGGTGGAGGATGGGACAATGAGCAGTTCTTC. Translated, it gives CAIGGGWDNEQFF.

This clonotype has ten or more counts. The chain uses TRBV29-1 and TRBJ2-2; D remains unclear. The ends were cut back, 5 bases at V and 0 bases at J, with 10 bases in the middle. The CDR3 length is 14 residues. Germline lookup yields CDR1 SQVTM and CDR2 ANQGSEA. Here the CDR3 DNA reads TGCAGCGTTTGTACGGCCGCGAACACCGGGGAGCTGTTTTTT. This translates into CSVCTAANTGELFF.

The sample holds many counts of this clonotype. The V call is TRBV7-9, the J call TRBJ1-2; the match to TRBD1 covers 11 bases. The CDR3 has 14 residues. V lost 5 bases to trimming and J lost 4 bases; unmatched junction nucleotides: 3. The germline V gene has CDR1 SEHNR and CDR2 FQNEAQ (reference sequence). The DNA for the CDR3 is TGTGCCAGCAGCCTCGGACAGGGGGCCTATGGCTACACCTTC. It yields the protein CASSLGQGAYGYTF.

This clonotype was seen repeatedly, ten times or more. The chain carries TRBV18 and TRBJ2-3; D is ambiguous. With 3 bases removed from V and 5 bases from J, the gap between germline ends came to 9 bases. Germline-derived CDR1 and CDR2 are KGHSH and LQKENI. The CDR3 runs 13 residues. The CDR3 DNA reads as TGTGCCAGCTCACCTTACGCTATAGATACGCAGTATTTT. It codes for CASSPYAIDTQYF.

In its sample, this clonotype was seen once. The CDR3 region is CSVVTLGTDTQYF. For the CDR3, the DNA is TGCAGCGTTGTGACACTAGGCACAGATACGCAGTATTTT. The chain uses TRBV29-1 and TRBJ2-3; maybe TRBD2 (5 bases). There are 13 residues in the CDR3. In germline, CDR1 is SQVTM, CDR2 ANQGSEA. With 4 bases removed from V and 1 base from J, the gap between germline ends came to 9 bases.

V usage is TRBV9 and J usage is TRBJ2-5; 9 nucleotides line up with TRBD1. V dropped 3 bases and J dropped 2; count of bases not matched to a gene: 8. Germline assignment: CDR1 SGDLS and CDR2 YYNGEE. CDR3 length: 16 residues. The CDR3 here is CASSGGYRGPQETQYF. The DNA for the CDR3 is TGTGCCAGCAGCGGAGGATACAGGGGGCCTCAAGAGACCCAGTACTTC.

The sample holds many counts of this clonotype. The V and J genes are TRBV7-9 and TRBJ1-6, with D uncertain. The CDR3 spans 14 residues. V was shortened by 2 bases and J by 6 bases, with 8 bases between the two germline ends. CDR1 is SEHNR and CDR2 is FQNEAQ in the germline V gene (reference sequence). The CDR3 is CASSLMGGNSPLHF. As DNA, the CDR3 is TGTGCCAGCAGCTTAATGGGAGGTAATTCACCCCTCCACTTT.

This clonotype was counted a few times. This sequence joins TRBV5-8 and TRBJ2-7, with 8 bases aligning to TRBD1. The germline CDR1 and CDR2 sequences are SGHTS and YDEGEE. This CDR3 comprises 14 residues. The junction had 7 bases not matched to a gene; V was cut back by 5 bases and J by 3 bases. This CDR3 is CASRQIDRGYEQYF. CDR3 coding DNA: TGTGCCAGCAGGCAGATCGACAGGGGCTACGAGCAGTACTTC.

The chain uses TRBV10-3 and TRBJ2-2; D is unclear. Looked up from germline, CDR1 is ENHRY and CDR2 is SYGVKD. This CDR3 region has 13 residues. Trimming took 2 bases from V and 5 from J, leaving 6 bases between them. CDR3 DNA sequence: TGTGCCATCAGTGAGACGGGTACCGGGGAGCTGTTTTTT. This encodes CAISETGTGELFF.